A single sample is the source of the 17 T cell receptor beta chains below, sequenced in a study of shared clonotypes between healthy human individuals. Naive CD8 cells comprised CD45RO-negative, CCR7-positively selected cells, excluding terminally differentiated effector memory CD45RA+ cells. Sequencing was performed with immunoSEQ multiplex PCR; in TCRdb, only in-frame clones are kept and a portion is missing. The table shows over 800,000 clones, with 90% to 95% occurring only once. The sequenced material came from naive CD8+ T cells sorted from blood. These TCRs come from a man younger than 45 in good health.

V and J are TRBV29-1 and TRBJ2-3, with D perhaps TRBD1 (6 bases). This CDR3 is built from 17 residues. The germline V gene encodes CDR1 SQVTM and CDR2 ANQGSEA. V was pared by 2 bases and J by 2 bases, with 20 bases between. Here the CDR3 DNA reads TGCAGCGTTGAACCTCCAGAATTGACAGGAGTCACAGATACGCAGTATTTT. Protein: CSVEPPELTGVTDTQYF.

The CDR3, as DNA: TGTGCCAGCAGTGGGCTAGCGGTCTACAATGAGCAGTTCTTC. This codes for CASSGLAVYNEQFF. J is TRBJ2-1 and V is TRBV27, with 7 bases that match TRBD2. From germline, CDR1 is MNHEY and CDR2 SMNVEV (reference sequence). There are 14 residues in the CDR3. The V and J ends lost 5 bases and 3 bases, in that order; junction bases with no gene match: 4.

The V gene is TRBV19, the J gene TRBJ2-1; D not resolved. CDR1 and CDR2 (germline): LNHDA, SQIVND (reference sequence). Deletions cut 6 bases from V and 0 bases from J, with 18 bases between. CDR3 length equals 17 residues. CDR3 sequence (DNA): TGTGCCAGTAGGGCTGCGATGTCTCCTTCCTCCTACAATGAGCAGTTCTTC. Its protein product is CASRAAMSPSSYNEQFF.

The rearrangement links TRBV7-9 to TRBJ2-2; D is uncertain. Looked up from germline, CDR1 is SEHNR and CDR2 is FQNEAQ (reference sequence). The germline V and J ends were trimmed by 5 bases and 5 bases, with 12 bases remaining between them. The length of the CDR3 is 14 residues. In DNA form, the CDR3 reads TGTGCCAGCAGCCCGCCATTATTGACCGGGGAGCTGTTTTTT. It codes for CASSPPLLTGELFF. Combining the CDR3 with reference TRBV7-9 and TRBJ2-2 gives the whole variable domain DTGVSQNPRHKITKRGQNVTFRCDPISEHNRLYWYRQTLGQGPEFLTYFQNEAQLEKSRLLSDRFSAERPKGSFSTLEIQRTEQGDSAMYLCASSPPLLTGELFFGEGSRLTVL.

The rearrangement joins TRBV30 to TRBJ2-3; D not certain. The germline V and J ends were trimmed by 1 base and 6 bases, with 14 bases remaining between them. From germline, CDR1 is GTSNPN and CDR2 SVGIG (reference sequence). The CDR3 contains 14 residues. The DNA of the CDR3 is TGTGCCTGGAGTGGCTCTTTAGGCTCCGATACGCAGTATTTT. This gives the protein CAWSGSLGSDTQYF.

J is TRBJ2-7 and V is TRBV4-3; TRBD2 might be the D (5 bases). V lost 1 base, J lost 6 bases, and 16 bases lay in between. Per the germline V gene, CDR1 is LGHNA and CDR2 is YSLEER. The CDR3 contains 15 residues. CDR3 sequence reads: CASSQGRTGLVEQYF. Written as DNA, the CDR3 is TGCGCCAGCAGCCAAGGCAGGACTGGGCTGGTCGAGCAGTACTTC.

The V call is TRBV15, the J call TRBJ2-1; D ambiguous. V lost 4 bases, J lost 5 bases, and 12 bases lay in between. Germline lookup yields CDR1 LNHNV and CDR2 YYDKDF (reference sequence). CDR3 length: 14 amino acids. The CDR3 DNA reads TGTGCCACCAGCAACCTGGGTAGGCACAATGAGCAGTTCTTC. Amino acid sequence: CATSNLGRHNEQFF.

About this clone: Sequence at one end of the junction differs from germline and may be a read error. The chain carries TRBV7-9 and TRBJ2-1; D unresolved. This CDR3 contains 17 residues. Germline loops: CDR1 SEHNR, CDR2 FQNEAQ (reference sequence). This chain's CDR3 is CASRLGWKQSSYNEQFF. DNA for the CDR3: TGTGCCAGCAGGTTAGGGTGGAAACAGAGCTCCTACAATGAGCAGTTCTTC.

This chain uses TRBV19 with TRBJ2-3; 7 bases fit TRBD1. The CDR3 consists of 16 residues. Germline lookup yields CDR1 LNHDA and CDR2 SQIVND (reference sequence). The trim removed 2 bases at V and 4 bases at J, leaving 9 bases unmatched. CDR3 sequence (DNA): TGTGCCAGTAGTATAATAGTTACAGGGGCGGCAGATACGCAGTATTTT. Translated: CASSIIVTGAADTQYF.

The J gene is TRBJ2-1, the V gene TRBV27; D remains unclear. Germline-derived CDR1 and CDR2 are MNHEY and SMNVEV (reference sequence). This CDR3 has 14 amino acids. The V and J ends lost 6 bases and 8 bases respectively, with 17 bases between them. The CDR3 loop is CASRHQPYRDEQFF. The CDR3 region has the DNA TGTGCCAGCAGACATCAACCCTATAGGGATGAGCAGTTCTTC.

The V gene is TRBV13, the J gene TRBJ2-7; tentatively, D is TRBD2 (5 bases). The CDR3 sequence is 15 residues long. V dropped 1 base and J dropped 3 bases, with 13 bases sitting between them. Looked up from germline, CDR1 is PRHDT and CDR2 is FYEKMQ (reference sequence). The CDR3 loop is CASSLVASRLYEQYF. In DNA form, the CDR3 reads TGTGCCAGCAGCTTAGTGGCTAGCAGACTCTACGAGCAGTACTTC.

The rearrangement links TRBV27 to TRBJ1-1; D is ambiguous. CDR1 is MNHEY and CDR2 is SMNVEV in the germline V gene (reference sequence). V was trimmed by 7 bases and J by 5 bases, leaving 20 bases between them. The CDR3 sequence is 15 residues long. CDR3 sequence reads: CASIGGPGFGTEAFF. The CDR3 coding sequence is TGTGCCAGCATTGGAGGTCCCGGGTTTGGGACTGAAGCTTTCTTT.

In DNA, the CDR3 is TGTGCCAGCAGTTTACTTGGGACAGGGGTCAGCACCGGGGAGCTGTTTTTT. Translation gives CASSLLGTGVSTGELFF. V usage is TRBV27 and J usage is TRBJ2-2, with TRBD1 matching over 10 bases. The CDR3 consists of 17 residues. V lost 2 bases to trimming and J lost 4 bases; unmatched junction nucleotides: 7. Germline CDR1 and CDR2: MNHEY and SMNVEV (reference sequence).

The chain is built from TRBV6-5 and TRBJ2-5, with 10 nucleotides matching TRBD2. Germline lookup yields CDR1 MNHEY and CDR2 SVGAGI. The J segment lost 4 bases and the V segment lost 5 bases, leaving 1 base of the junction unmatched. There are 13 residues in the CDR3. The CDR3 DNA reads TGTGCCAGCAGTAGACTAGCGGGAGAGACCCAGTACTTC. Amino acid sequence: CASSRLAGETQYF.

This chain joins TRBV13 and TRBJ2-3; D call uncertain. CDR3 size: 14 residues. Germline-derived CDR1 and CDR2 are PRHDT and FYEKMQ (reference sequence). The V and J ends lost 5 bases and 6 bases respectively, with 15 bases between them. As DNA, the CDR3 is TGTGCCAGCAGCGCCACCTCGGGTGGGGATACGCAGTATTTT. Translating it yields CASSATSGGDTQYF. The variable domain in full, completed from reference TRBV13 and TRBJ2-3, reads AAGVIQSPRHLIKEKRETATLKCYPIPRHDTVYWYQQGPGQDPQFLISFYEKMQSDKGSIPDRFSAQQFSDYHSELNMSSLELGDSALYFCASSATSGGDTQYFGPGTRLTVL.

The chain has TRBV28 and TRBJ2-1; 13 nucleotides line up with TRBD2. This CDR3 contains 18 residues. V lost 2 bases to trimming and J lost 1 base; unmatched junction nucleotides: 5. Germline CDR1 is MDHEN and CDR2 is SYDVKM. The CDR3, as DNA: TGTGCCAGCAGTTTAGGACTAGCGGGAGTGGAGTCCTACAATGAGCAGTTCTTC. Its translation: CASSLGLAGVESYNEQFF. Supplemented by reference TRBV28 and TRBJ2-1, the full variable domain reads DVKVTQSSRYLVKRTGEKVFLECVQDMDHENMFWYRQDPGLGLRLIYFSYDVKMKEKGDIPEGYSVSREKKERFSLILESASTNQTSMYLCASSLGLAGVESYNEQFFGPGTRLTVL.

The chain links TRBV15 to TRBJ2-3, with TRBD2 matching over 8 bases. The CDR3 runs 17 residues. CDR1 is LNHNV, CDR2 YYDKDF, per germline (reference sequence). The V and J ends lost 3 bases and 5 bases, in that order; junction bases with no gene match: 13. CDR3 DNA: TGTGCCACCAGCAGGACTTTTAGCGGGATGGTACGAGATACGCAGTATTTT. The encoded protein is CATSRTFSGMVRDTQYF.